These 11 T cell receptor beta chains came from one sample sequenced in a study of blood T cell repertoires in COVID-19. Some clones are missing from TCRdb's copy, which holds only in-frame ones; the method was immunoSEQ multiplex PCR. The data show about 180,000 clones, roughly 86% seen once. Sequencing was performed on peripheral blood. The receptors derive from a woman in her 30s with active or convalescent COVID-19.

This clone was detected only a few times. J is TRBJ2-5 and V is TRBV30; 7 bases match TRBD2. The germline CDR1 and CDR2 sequences are GTSNPN and SVGIG (reference sequence). CDR3 length: 14 residues. The trim removed 1 base at V and 2 bases at J, leaving 4 bases unmatched. This CDR3 is CAWSEGLQQETQYF. For the CDR3, the DNA is TGTGCCTGGAGTGAGGGACTACAACAAGAGACCCAGTACTTC.

The chain carries TRBV6-5 and TRBJ1-1; D uncertain. V was shortened by 0 bases and J by 5 bases, with 10 bases between the two germline ends. The CDR3 covers 14 residues. The germline V gene has CDR1 MNHEY and CDR2 SVGAGI. CDR3 sequence (DNA): TGTGCCAGCAGTTACTCGACACGCGGGACTGAAGCTTTCTTT. It encodes CASSYSTRGTEAFF.

The V and J genes are TRBV7-2 and TRBJ2-1; 13 bases match TRBD2. Germline CDR1 SGHTA, CDR2 FQGNSA. The V gene end was trimmed by 1 base and the J gene end by 7 bases; junction bases not matched to a gene: 4. The CDR3 consists of 16 residues. CDR3 nucleotide sequence: TGTGCCAGCAGCTTAGGGACTAGCGGGAGAGTAAATGAGCAGTTCTTC. Translating it yields CASSLGTSGRVNEQFF.

The chain links TRBV3-1 (or the pseudogene TRBV3-2) to TRBJ2-5, with TRBD2 matching 9 bases. The CDR3 covers 15 residues. Germline values: CDR1 LGHDT, CDR2 YNNKEL (reference sequence). Unmatched junction bases numbered 7, after V lost 4 bases and J lost 4 bases. In DNA, the CDR3 is TGTGCCAGCAGCCGTAGCGGGGGTAAGGGAGAGACCCAGTACTTC. It yields the protein CASSRSGGKGETQYF.

The V call is TRBV3-1 (or the pseudogene TRBV3-2), the J call TRBJ1-4; 10 nucleotides match TRBD1. V shed 4 bases and J 7 bases; nucleotides not matched to a gene: 3. CDR1 LGHDT and CDR2 YNNKEL come from the germline V gene (reference sequence). The CDR3 totals 14 residues. This chain's CDR3 is CASSRGDRGEKLFF. The CDR3 nucleotides are TGTGCCAGCAGCCGGGGGGACAGGGGTGAAAAACTGTTTTTT.

The CDR3 is CASSAWAGGDQPQHF. The DNA of the CDR3 is TGTGCCAGCAGCGCCTGGGCGGGGGGGGATCAGCCCCAGCATTTT. The V and J genes are TRBV9 and TRBJ1-5; D may be TRBD1 (5 bases). Trimming took 3 bases from V and 5 from J, leaving 15 bases between them. This CDR3 is built from 15 residues. Per germline, CDR1 SGDLS and CDR2 YYNGEE.

This clone turned up a few times. This chain uses TRBV10-1 with TRBJ2-2, with D perhaps TRBD2 (6 bases). Trimming stripped 7 bases from V and 6 bases from J, with 15 bases between. CDR1 and CDR2 from the germline V gene are WNHNN and SYGVQD (reference sequence). This CDR3 has 14 amino acids. This CDR3 reads CASKRLAIAGELFF. In DNA, the CDR3 is TGCGCCAGCAAACGTCTAGCGATTGCCGGGGAGCTGTTTTTT.

The V gene is TRBV6-5, the J gene TRBJ1-2, with 9 bases aligning to TRBD1. Germline CDR1 MNHEY, CDR2 SVGAGI. The V segment lost 6 bases and the J segment 7 bases; nucleotides outside the gene matches: 9. The CDR3 length is 14 residues. DNA for the CDR3: TGTGCCAGCAGGCCCGGGACAGGGTCTAGTGGCTACACCTTC. It specifies CASRPGTGSSGYTF.

V gene TRBV5-1 combines with J gene TRBJ2-1; 7 nucleotides match TRBD1. V shed 3 bases and J 4 bases; nucleotides not matched to a gene: 7. The V gene's germline CDR1 is SGHRS and CDR2 YFSETQ. The CDR3 is made up of 15 amino acids. The CDR3 sequence: CASSSTGTAYNEQFF. Written as DNA, the CDR3 is TGCGCCAGCAGCTCTACCGGGACAGCGTACAATGAGCAGTTCTTC.

V is TRBV2 and J is TRBJ1-5; D is unresolved. Per the germline V gene, CDR1 is SNHLY and CDR2 is FYNNEI. V was pared by 4 bases and J by 15 bases, with 19 bases between. The CDR3 is made up of 13 amino acids. The CDR3 reads CASSAGGWGTPHF. The CDR3 region has the DNA TGTGCCAGCAGTGCAGGAGGGTGGGGAACCCCGCATTTT.

The V gene is TRBV4-1, the J gene TRBJ1-4; no reliable D call. V was shortened by 3 bases and J by 5 bases, with 19 bases between the two germline ends. The CDR3 is 17 amino acids. Germline-derived CDR1 and CDR2 are MGHRA and YSYEKL. DNA for the CDR3: TGCGCCAGCAGCCATATCCTTCAAAGGAGAAGAAATGAAAAACTGTTTTTT. This encodes CASSHILQRRRNEKLFF.